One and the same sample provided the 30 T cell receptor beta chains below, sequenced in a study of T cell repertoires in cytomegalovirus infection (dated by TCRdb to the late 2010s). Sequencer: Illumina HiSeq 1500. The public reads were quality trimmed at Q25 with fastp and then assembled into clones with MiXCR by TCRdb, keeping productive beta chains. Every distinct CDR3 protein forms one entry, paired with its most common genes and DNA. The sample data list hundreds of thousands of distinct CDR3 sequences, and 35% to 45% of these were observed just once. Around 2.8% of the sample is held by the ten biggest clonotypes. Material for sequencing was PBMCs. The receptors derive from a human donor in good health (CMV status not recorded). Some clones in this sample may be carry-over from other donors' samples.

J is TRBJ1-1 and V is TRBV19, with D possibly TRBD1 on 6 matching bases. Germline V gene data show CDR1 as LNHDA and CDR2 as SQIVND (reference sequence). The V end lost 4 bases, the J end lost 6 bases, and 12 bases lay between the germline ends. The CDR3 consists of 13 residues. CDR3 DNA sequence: TGTGCCAGTAGTACGCGGACAGTCTCTGAAGCTTTCTTT. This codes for CASSTRTVSEAFF.

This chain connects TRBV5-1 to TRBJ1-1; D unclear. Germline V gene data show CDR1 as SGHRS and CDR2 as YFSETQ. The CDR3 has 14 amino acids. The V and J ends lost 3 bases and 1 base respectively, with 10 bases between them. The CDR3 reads CASSSTAANTEAFF. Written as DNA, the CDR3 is TGCGCCAGCAGCTCAACGGCAGCGAACACTGAAGCTTTCTTT. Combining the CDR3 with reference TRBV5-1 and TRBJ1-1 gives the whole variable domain KAGVTQTPRYLIKTRGQQVTLSCSPISGHRSVSWYQQTPGQGLQFLFEYFSETQRNKGNFPGRFSGRQFSNSRSEMNVSTLELGDSALYLCASSSTAANTEAFFGQGTRLTVV.

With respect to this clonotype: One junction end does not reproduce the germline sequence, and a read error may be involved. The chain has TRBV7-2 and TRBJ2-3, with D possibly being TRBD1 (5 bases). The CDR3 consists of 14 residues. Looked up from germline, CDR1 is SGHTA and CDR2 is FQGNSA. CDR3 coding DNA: TGTTCCAGCAGAAAAGACAGTTCCACAGATACGCAGTATTTT. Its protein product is CSSRKDSSTDTQYF.

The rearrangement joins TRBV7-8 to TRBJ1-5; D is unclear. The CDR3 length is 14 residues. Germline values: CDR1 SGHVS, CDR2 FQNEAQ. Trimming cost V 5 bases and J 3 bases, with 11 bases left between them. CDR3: CASSRVGFNQPQHF. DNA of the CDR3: TGTGCCAGCAGCCGCGTGGGGTTCAATCAGCCCCAGCATTTT.

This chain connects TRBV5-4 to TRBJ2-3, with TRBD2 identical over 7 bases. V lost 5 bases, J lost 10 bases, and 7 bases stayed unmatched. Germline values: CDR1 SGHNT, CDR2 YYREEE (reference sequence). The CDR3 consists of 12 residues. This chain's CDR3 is CASRLREEAQYF. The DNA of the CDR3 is TGTGCCAGCAGGCTACGGGAGGAGGCGCAGTATTTT.

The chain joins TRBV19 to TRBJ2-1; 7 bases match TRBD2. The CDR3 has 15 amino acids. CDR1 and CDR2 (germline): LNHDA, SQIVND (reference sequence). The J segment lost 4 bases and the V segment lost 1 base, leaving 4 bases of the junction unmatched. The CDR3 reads CASSIGTSVYNEQFF. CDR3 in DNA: TGTGCCAGTAGTATAGGTACTAGCGTGTACAATGAGCAGTTCTTC.

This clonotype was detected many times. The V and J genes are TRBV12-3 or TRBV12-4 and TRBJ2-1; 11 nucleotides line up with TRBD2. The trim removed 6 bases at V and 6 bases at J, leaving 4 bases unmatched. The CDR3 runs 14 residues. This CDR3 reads CASRLAGDGNEQFF. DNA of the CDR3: TGTGCCAGCAGACTAGCGGGAGATGGCAATGAGCAGTTCTTC.

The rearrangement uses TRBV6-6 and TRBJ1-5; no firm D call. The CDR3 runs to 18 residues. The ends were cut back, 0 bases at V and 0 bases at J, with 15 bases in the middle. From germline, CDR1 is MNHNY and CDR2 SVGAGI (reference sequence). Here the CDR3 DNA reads TGTGCCAGCAGTTACTCGGAGCCTTTTGTTTATAGCAATCAGCCCCAGCATTTT. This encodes CASSYSEPFVYSNQPQHF.

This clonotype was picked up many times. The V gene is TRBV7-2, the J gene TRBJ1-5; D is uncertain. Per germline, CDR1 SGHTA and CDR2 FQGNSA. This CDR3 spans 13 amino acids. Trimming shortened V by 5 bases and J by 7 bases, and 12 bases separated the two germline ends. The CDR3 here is CASSPVPGQPQHF. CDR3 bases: TGTGCCAGCAGCCCCGTCCCGGGGCAGCCCCAGCATTTT. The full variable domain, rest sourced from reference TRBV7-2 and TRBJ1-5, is GAGVSQSPSNKVTEKGKDVELRCDPISGHTALYWYRQSLGQGLEFLIYFQGNSAPDKSGLPSDRFSAERTGGSVSTLTIQRTQQEDSAVYLCASSPVPGQPQHFGDGTRLSIL.

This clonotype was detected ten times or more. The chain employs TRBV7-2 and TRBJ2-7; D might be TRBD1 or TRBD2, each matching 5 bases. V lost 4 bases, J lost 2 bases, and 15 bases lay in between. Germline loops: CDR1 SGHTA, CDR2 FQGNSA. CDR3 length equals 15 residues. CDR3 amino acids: CASSSRTGTTYEQYF. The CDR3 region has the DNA TGTGCCAGCAGCTCGCGAACGGGGACCACCTACGAGCAGTACTTC.

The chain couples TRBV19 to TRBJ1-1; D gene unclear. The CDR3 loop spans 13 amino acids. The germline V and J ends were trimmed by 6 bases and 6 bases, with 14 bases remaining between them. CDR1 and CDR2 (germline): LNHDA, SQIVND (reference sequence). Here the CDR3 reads CASSSLGIAEAFF. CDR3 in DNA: TGTGCCAGTAGCTCCCTCGGTATTGCTGAAGCTTTCTTT.

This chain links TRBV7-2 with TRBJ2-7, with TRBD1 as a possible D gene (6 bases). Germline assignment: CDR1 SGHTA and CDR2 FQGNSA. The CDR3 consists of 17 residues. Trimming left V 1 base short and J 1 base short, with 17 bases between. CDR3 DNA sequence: TGTGCCAGCAGCTTAGGGGACAAGCGATTCGTGTCCTACGAGCAGTACTTC. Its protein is CASSLGDKRFVSYEQYF.

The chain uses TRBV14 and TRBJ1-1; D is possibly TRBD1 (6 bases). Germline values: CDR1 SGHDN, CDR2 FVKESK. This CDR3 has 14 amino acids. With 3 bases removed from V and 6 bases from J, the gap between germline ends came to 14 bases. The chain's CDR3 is CASSQKEEGAEAFF. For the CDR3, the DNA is TGTGCCAGCAGCCAGAAAGAGGAGGGGGCTGAAGCTTTCTTT.

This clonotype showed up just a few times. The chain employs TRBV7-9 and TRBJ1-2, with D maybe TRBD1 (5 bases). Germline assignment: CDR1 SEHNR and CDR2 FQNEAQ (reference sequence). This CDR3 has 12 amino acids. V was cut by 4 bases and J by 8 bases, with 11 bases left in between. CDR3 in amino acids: CASSSRVGGYTF. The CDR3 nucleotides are TGTGCCAGCAGCTCCAGGGTCGGAGGCTACACCTTC.

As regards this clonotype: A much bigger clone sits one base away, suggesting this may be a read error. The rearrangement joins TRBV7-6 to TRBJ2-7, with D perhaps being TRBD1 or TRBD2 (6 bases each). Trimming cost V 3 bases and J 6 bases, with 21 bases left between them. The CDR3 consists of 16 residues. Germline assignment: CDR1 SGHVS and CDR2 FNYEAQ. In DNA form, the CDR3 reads TGTGCCAGCAGCTTCGGAGGAGGGGGTCAGGGAGCCGAGCAGTACTTC. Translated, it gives CASSFGGGGQGAEQYF.

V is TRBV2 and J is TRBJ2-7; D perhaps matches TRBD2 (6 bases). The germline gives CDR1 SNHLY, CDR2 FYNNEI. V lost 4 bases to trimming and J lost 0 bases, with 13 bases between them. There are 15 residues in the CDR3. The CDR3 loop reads CASSGRGKGSYEQYF. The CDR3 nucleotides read TGTGCCAGCAGTGGGAGGGGAAAGGGCTCCTACGAGCAGTACTTC.

The CDR3: CASSWDGLSEETQYF. DNA of the CDR3: TGTGCCAGCAGCTGGGACGGGCTTTCCGAAGAGACCCAGTACTTC. The V call is TRBV5-6, the J call TRBJ2-5; tentatively, D is TRBD1 or TRBD2 (5 bases each). V was trimmed by 3 bases and J by 3 bases, leaving 15 bases between them. The CDR3 contains 15 residues. From germline, CDR1 is SGHDT and CDR2 YYEEEE.

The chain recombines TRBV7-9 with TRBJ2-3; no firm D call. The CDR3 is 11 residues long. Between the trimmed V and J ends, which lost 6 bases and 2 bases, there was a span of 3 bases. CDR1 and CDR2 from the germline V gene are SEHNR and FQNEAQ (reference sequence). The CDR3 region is CASRHTDTQYF. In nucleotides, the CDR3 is TGTGCCAGCAGGCACACAGATACGCAGTATTTT.

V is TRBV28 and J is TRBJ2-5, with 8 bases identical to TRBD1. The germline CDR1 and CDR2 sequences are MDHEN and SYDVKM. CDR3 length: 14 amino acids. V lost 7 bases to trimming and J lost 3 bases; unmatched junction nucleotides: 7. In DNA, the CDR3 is TGTGCCAGCACCGTGGGACAGGAAGAAGAGACCCAGTACTTC. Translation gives CASTVGQEEETQYF. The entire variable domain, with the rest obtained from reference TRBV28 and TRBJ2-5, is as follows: DVKVTQSSRYLVKRTGEKVFLECVQDMDHENMFWYRQDPGLGLRLIYFSYDVKMKEKGDIPEGYSVSREKKERFSLILESASTNQTSMYLCASTVGQEEETQYFGPGTRLLVL.

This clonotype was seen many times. DNA of the CDR3: TGTGCCAGCACCCCGCCCCCCCGGGACAACACCGGGGAGCTGTTTTTT. Residues: CASTPPPRDNTGELFF. The chain links TRBV11-2 to TRBJ2-2; either TRBD1 or TRBD2 may supply D (5 bases each). Trimming removed 7 bases at V and 2 bases at J, with 17 bases between. Germline V lookup: CDR1 SGHAT, CDR2 FQNNGV. The CDR3 covers 16 residues.

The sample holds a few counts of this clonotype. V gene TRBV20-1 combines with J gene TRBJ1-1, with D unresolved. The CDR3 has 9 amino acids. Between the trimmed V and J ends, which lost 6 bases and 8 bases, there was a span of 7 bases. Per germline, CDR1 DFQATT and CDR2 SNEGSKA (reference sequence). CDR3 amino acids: CSAGGEAFF. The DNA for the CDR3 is TGCAGTGCGGGAGGAGAAGCTTTCTTT.

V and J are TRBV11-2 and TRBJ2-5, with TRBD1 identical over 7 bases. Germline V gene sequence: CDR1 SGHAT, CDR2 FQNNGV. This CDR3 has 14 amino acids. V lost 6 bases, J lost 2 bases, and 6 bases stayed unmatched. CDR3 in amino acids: CASRVRQGQETQYF. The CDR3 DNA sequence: TGTGCCAGCAGGGTTCGACAGGGACAAGAGACCCAGTACTTC. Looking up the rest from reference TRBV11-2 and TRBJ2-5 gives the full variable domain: EAGVAQSPRYKIIEKRQSVAFWCNPISGHATLYWYQQILGQGPKLLIQFQNNGVVDDSQLPKDRFSAERLKGVDSTLKIQPAKLEDSAVYLCASRVRQGQETQYFGPGTRLLVL.

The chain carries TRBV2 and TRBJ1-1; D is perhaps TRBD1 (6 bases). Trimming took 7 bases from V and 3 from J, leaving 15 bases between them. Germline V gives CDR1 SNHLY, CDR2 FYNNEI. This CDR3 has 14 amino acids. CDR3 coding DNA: TGTGCCAGCAAGTTACAGGGACTATACACTGAAGCTTTCTTT. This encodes CASKLQGLYTEAFF.

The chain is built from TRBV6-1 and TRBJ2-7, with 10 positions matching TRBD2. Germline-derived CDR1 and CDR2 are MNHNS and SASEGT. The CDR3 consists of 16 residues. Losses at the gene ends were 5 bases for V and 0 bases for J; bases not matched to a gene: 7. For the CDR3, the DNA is TGTGCCAGCAGTTATGTAGCGGGAGGCCTCTCCTACGAGCAGTACTTC. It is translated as CASSYVAGGLSYEQYF.

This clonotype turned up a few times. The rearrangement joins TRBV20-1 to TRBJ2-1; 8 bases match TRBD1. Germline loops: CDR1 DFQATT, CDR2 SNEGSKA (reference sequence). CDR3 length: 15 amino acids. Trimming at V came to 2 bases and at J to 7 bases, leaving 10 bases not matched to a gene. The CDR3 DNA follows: TGCAGTGCTAGACGTGCTGGGACAGGTAGGAATGAGCAGTTCTTC. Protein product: CSARRAGTGRNEQFF.

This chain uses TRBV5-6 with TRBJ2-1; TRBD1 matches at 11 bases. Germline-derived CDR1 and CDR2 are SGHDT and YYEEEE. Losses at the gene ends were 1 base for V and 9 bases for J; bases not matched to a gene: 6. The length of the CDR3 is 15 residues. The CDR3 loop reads CASSLSGTGGREQFF. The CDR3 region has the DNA TGTGCCAGCAGCTTGTCCGGGACAGGGGGTCGTGAGCAGTTCTTC.

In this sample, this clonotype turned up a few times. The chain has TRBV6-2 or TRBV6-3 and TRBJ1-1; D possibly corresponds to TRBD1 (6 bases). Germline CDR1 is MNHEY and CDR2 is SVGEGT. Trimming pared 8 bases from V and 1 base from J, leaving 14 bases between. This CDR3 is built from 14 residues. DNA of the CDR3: TGTGCCAGCGCCGAGGACAGTACGAACACTGAAGCTTTCTTT. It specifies CASAEDSTNTEAFF.

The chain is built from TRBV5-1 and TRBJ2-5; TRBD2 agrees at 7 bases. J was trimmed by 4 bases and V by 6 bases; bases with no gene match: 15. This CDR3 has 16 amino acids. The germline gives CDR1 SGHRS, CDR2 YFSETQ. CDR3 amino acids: CASKKETSVFRETQYF. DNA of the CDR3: TGCGCCAGCAAAAAGGAAACTAGCGTGTTTCGAGAGACCCAGTACTTC.

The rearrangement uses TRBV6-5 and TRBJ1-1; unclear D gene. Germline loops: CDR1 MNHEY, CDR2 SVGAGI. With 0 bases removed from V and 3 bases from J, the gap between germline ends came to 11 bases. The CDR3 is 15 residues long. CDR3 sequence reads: CASSYSSPEYTEAFF. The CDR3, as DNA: TGTGCCAGCAGTTACTCATCCCCCGAGTACACTGAAGCTTTCTTT.

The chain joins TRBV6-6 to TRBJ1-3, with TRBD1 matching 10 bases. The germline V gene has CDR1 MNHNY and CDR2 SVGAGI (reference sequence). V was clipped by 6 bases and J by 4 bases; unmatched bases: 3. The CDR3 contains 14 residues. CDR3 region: CASRRQGAGNTIYF. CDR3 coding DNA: TGTGCCAGCAGGCGACAGGGGGCCGGAAACACCATATATTTT.